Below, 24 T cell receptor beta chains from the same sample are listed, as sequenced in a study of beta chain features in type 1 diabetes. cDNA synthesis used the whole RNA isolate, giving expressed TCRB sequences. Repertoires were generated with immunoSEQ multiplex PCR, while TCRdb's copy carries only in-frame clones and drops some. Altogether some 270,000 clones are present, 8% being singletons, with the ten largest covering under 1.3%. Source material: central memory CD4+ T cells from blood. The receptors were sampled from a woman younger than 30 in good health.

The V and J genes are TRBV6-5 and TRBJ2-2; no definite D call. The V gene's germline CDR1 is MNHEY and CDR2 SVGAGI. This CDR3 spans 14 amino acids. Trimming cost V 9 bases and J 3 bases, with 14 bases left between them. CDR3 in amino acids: CASLFSDDTGELFF. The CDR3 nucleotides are TGTGCCAGTCTCTTTTCGGATGACACCGGGGAGCTGTTTTTT.

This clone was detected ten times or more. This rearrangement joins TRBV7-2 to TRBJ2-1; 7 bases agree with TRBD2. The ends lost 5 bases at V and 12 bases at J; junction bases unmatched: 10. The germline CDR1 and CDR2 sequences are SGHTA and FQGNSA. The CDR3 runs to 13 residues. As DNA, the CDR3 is TGTGCCAGCAGCCCCGGCAGGTGGGGGGGGCAGTTCTTC. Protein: CASSPGRWGGQFF. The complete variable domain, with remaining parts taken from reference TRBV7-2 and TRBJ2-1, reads GAGVSQSPSNKVTEKGKDVELRCDPISGHTALYWYRQSLGQGLEFLIYFQGNSAPDKSGLPSDRFSAERTGGSVSTLTIQRTQQEDSAVYLCASSPGRWGGQFFGPGTRLTVL.

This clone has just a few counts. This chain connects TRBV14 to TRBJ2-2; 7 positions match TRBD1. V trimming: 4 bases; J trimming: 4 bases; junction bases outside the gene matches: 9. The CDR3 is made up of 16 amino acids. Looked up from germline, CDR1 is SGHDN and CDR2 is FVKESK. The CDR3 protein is CASSRPRGKGTGELFF. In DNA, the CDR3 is TGTGCCAGCAGCCGGCCCAGGGGGAAGGGCACCGGGGAGCTGTTTTTT.

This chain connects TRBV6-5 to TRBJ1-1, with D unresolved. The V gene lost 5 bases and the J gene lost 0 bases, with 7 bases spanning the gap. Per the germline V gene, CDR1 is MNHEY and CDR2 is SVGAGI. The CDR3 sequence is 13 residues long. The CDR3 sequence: CASSGGVNTEAFF. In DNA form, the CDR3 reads TGTGCCAGCAGTGGAGGTGTGAACACTGAAGCTTTCTTT.

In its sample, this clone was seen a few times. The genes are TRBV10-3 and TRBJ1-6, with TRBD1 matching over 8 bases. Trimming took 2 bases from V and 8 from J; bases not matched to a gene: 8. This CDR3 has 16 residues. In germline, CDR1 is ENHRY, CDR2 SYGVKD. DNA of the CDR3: TGTGCCATCAGTGAGCCCCCCACAGGGGGTGATTCACCCCTCCACTTT. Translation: CAISEPPTGGDSPLHF.

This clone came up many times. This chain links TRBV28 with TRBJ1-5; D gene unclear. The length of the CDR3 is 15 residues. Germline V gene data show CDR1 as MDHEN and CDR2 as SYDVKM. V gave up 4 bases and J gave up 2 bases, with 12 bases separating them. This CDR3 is CASSSSGSGNQPQHF. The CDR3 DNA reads TGTGCCAGCAGTTCCTCGGGGTCGGGCAATCAGCCCCAGCATTTT.

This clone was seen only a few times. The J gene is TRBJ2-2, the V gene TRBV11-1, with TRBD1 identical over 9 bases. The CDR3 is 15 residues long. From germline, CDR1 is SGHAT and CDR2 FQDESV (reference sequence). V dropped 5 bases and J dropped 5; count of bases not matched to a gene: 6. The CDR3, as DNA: TGTGCCAGCAGCCGGAGGGACAGGGTAACCGGGGAGCTGTTTTTT. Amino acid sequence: CASSRRDRVTGELFF.

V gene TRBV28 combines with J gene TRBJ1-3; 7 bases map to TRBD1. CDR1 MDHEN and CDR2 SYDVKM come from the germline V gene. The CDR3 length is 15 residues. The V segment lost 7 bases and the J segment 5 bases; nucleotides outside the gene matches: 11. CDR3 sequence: CASIEPTGRRNTIYF. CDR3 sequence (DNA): TGTGCCAGCATCGAACCGACAGGGAGGCGAAACACCATATATTTT.

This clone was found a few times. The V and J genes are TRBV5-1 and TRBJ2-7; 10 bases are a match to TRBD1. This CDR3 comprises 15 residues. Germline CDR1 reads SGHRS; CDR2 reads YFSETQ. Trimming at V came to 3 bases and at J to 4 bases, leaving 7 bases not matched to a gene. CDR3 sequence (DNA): TGCGCCAGCAGCTACGGGACAGGGGCCTTGTACGAGCAGTACTTC. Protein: CASSYGTGALYEQYF.

In DNA, the CDR3 is TGCGCCAGCAGCCAAGACAGGGGGACTAGCGGGCCCTTGAGGCAGTTCTTC. Amino acid sequence: CASSQDRGTSGPLRQFF. The chain links TRBV4-3 to TRBJ2-1; TRBD2 agrees at 12 bases. The CDR3 extends over 17 amino acids. Germline CDR1 is LGHNA and CDR2 is YSLEER. Germline trimming cut 0 bases from V and 12 bases from J; bases unmatched to any gene: 12.

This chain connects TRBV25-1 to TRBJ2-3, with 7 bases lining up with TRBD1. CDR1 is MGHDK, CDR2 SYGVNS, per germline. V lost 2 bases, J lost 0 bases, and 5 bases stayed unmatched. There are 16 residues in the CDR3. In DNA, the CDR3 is TGTGCCAGCAGTGAACCGGGACAGAGTAGCACAGATACGCAGTATTTT. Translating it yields CASSEPGQSSTDTQYF. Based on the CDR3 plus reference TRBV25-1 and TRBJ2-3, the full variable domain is EADIYQTPRYLVIGTGKKITLECSQTMGHDKMYWYQQDPGMELHLIHYSYGVNSTEKGDLSSESTVSRIRTEHFPLTLESARPSHTSQYLCASSEPGQSSTDTQYFGPGTRLTVL.

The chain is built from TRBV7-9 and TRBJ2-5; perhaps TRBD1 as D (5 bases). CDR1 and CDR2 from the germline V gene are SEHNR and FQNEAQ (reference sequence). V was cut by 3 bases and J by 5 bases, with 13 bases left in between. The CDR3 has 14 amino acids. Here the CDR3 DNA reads TGTGCCAGCAGCTTTACCAGGGATGAGGAGACCCAGTACTTC. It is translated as CASSFTRDEETQYF.

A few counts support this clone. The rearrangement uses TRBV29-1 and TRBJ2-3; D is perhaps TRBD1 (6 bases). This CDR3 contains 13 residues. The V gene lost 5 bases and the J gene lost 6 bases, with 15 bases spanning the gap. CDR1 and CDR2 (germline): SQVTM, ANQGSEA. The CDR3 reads CSVITGTSDTQYF. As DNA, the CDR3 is TGCAGCGTTATCACAGGGACCTCGGATACGCAGTATTTT.

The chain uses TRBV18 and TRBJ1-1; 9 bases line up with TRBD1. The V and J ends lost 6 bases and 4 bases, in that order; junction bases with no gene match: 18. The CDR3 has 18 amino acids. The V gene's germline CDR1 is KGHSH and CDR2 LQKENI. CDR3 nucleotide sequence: TGTGCCAGCTCCCTATCGGGACAGGGAAAGAAGGTGGGCACTGAAGCTTTCTTT. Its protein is CASSLSGQGKKVGTEAFF.

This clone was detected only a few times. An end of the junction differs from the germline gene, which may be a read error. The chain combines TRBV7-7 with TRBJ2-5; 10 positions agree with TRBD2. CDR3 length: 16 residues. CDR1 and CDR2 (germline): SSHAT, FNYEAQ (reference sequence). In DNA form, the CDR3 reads TGTGCTAGCAGCCCCACCCCAGCGGGAGGGAAAGAGACCCAGTACTTC. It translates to CASSPTPAGGKETQYF.

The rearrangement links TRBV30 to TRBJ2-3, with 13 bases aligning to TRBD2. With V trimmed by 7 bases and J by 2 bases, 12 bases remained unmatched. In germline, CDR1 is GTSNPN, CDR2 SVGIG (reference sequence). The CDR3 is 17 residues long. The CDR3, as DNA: TGTGCCTTCGGACTAGCGGGAGTCATGGGCCTCACAGATACGCAGTATTTT. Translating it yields CAFGLAGVMGLTDTQYF.

CDR3 protein: CASSPDLTQPQHF. DNA of the CDR3: TGTGCCAGCAGCCCCGACCTGACCCAGCCCCAGCATTTT. V usage is TRBV28 and J usage is TRBJ1-5; the D is unclear. Germline-derived CDR1 and CDR2 are MDHEN and SYDVKM. The CDR3 spans 13 residues. V lost 6 bases and J 7 bases, leaving 13 bases between the germline ends.

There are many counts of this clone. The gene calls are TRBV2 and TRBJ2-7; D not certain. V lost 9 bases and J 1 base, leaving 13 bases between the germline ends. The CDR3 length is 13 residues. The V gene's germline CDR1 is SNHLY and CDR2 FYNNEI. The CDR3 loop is CASEEGGSYEQYV. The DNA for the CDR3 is TGTGCCAGTGAGGAAGGTGGGTCCTACGAGCAGTACGTC.

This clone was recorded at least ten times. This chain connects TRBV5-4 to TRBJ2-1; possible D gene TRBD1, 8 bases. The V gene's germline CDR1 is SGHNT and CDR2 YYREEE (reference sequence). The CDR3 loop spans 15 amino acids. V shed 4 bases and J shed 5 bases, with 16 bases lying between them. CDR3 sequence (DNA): TGTGCCAGCAGCGCGACAGGGGACTACAACAATGAGCAGTTCTTC. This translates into CASSATGDYNNEQFF.

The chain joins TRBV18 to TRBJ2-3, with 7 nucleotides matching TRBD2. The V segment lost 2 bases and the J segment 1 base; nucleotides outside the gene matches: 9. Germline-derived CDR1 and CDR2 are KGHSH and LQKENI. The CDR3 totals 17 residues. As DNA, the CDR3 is TGTGCCAGCTCACCAGCTAGCGGAACAACTGGCACAGATACGCAGTATTTT. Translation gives CASSPASGTTGTDTQYF.

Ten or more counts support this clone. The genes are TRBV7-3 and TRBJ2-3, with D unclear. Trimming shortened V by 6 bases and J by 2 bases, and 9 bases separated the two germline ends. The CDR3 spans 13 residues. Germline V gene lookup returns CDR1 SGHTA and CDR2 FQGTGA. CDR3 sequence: CASSGYHTDTQYF. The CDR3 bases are TGTGCCAGCAGTGGCTACCACACAGATACGCAGTATTTT.

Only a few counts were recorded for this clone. The CDR3, as DNA: TGTGCCAGCTCACCCGTCGACAGCCTCCGGGGCTACACCTTC. It codes for CASSPVDSLRGYTF. This chain links TRBV18 with TRBJ1-2, with D perhaps TRBD1 (5 bases). V lost 3 bases, J lost 8 bases, and 16 bases lay in between. CDR3 length: 14 amino acids. The germline CDR1 and CDR2 sequences are KGHSH and LQKENI.

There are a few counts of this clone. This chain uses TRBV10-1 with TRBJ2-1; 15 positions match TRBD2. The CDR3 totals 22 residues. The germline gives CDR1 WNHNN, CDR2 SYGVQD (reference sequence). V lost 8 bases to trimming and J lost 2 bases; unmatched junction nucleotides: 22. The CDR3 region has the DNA TGCGCCAGCTCTTCCTGGACTAGCGGGAGGGCCATGAGGACCCGCCCCTACAATGAGCAGTTCTTC. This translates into CASSSWTSGRAMRTRPYNEQFF.

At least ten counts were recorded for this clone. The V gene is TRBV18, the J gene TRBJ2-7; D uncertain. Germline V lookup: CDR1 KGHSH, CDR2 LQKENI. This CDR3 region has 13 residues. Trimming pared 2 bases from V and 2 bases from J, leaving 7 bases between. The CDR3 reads CASSPSQAYEQYF. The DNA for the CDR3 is TGTGCCAGCTCACCATCTCAGGCCTACGAGCAGTACTTC.